This TCR beta chain was documented in a study of radiotherapy plus CTLA-4 blockade in lung cancer. As for the study in general: Of the patients, about 20% showed objective responses and roughly 31% attained disease control.

With ipilimumab providing CTLA-4 blockade, focal radiation was administered to patients who had chemo-refractory metastatic non-small-cell lung cancer. Here immunoSEQ multiplex PCR was the method, and the copy in TCRdb shows in-frame clones only, minus some. The data show some 110,000 clones, approximately 87% seen once. V gave up 2 bases and J gave up 2 bases; unmatched junction bases: 3. Germline values: CDR1 SGHTA, CDR2 FQGNSA. The CDR3 is 15 amino acids. Points on this clone: Its antigen remains unknown.

Study-wide points: In blood, early T cell clone dynamics reportedly predicted response best, together with interferon-beta. Researchers report tumor-derived TCR clones expanding in blood after radiotherapy plus ipilimumab.

Sequencing was performed on peripheral blood, taken from a patient treated with radiotherapy plus ipilimumab. The chain carries TRBV7-2 and TRBJ2-7; TRBD2 matches at 10 bases. This TCR was recovered from a human donor with non-small cell lung cancer that progressed on radiotherapy plus ipilimumab. Some clones in this sample may be carry-over from other donors' samples. CDR3 in DNA: TGTGCCAGCAGCTTACTAGCGGGGGAACCCTACGAGCAGTACTTC. Its protein product is CASSLLAGEPYEQYF. The complete variable domain, with remaining parts taken from reference TRBV7-2 and TRBJ2-7, reads GAGVSQSPSNKVTEKGKDVELRCDPISGHTALYWYRQSLGQGLEFLIYFQGNSAPDKSGLPSDRFSAERTGGSVSTLTIQRTQQEDSAVYLCASSLLAGEPYEQYFGPGTRLTVT.